These 14 T cell receptor beta chains originate from one sample sequenced in a study of cytomegalovirus exposure and HLA in healthy donors. The PCR was carried out with 60 Vbeta primers and 13 Jbeta primers. This table comes from immunoSEQ multiplex PCR, and its TCRdb copy is limited to in-frame clones, with some not included. Of a few hundred thousand clones listed, under 90% were seen once; the top ten hold roughly 0.31%. Input material: PBMCs. These receptor sequences come from a girl aged 2 to 10 in good health and CMV-seronegative.

The chain employs TRBV9 and TRBJ2-3; D is perhaps TRBD2 (6 bases). The CDR3 is 15 amino acids. CDR1 and CDR2 from the germline V gene are SGDLS and YYNGEE. Trimming cost V 2 bases and J 2 bases, with 12 bases left between them. The CDR3 is CASSVELAYTDTQYF. CDR3 coding DNA: TGTGCCAGCAGCGTGGAGCTAGCGTACACAGATACGCAGTATTTT.

CDR3 DNA: TGTGCCAGCTCACCAGAGGGCCGGGTCTTACCCTACGAGCAGTACTTC. This codes for CASSPEGRVLPYEQYF. This chain uses TRBV18 with TRBJ2-7, with a possible D match to TRBD2 (5 bases). The CDR3 sequence is 16 residues long. Germline V gives CDR1 KGHSH, CDR2 LQKENI. V was clipped by 2 bases and J by 2 bases, with 16 bases between them.

This clone occurred a few times. The rearrangement links TRBV9 to TRBJ1-2; D not certain. The CDR3 spans 10 residues. V was pared by 3 bases and J by 8 bases, with 5 bases between. The germline V gene encodes CDR1 SGDLS and CDR2 YYNGEE. The CDR3 region is CASSGAGYTF. The CDR3 nucleotides read TGTGCCAGCAGCGGGGCGGGCTACACCTTC.

This clone was seen a single time. This chain joins TRBV28 and TRBJ2-1, with D perhaps TRBD1 (6 bases). Per the germline V gene, CDR1 is MDHEN and CDR2 is SYDVKM. The CDR3 is 15 residues long. V lost 6 bases and J 4 bases, leaving 16 bases between the germline ends. CDR3 residues: CASRPRGIRYNEQFF. For the CDR3, the DNA is TGTGCCAGCAGACCCAGGGGCATAAGGTACAATGAGCAGTTCTTC.

The genes are TRBV7-2 and TRBJ2-5, with 8 bases that match TRBD2. CDR3 length: 16 residues. Germline CDR1 reads SGHTA; CDR2 reads FQGNSA. The junction had 8 bases not matched to a gene; V was cut back by 1 base and J by 4 bases. CDR3: CASSLVVRGGRETQYF. The CDR3 nucleotides are TGTGCCAGCAGCTTAGTCGTCCGGGGGGGCCGAGAGACCCAGTACTTC.

This chain joins TRBV27 and TRBJ2-5; no firm D call. Germline V gives CDR1 MNHEY, CDR2 SMNVEV (reference sequence). The CDR3 runs 13 residues. Trimming removed 5 bases at V and 5 bases at J, with 12 bases between. This chain's CDR3 is CASSPALQETQYF. The CDR3 DNA reads as TGTGCCAGCAGTCCGGCCCTACAGGAGACCCAGTACTTC.

The V and J genes are TRBV19 and TRBJ1-4; TRBD1 matches at 8 bases. CDR3 length equals 17 residues. Germline V gives CDR1 LNHDA, CDR2 SQIVND (reference sequence). V shed 5 bases and J 6 bases; nucleotides not matched to a gene: 14. CDR3 sequence: CASSSWTGYREDEKLFF. The CDR3 DNA is TGTGCCAGTAGTTCCTGGACAGGGTATCGGGAGGATGAAAAACTGTTTTTT.

The genes are TRBV30 and TRBJ1-5; D unresolved. Trimming pared 2 bases from V and 5 bases from J, leaving 10 bases between. Per germline, CDR1 GTSNPN and CDR2 SVGIG (reference sequence). CDR3 size: 13 residues. In DNA form, the CDR3 reads TGTGCCTGGAGTTCTCGCCAGGATCAGCCCCAGCATTTT. As protein: CAWSSRQDQPQHF.

CDR3 protein: CASSLGRERSPLHF. The CDR3 DNA reads as TGCGCCAGCAGCTTGGGGCGGGAGCGATCACCCCTCCACTTT. The chain uses TRBV5-1 and TRBJ1-6; D gene unclear. This CDR3 contains 14 residues. The germline gives CDR1 SGHRS, CDR2 YFSETQ. V was cut by 0 bases and J by 10 bases, with 11 bases left in between.

The V gene is TRBV28, the J gene TRBJ1-3; D gene unclear. The V gene lost 2 bases and the J gene lost 0 bases, with 5 bases spanning the gap. The CDR3 is 14 amino acids. CDR1 and CDR2 from the germline V gene are MDHEN and SYDVKM. Written as DNA, the CDR3 is TGTGCCAGCAGTTTACCAGGCTCTGGAAACACCATATATTTT. Protein sequence: CASSLPGSGNTIYF.

This clone was seen a few times. The chain recombines TRBV5-8 with TRBJ1-2; tentative D call: TRBD1 (5 bases). V was trimmed by 4 bases and J by 8 bases, leaving 9 bases between them. Germline CDR1 reads SGHTS; CDR2 reads YDEGEE. The CDR3 extends over 11 amino acids. In DNA form, the CDR3 reads TGTGCCAGCAGCATAGCAGGGGGCTACACCTTC. Translated: CASSIAGGYTF.

The chain couples TRBV2 to TRBJ2-7; D might be TRBD2 (6 bases). This CDR3 contains 15 residues. CDR1 SNHLY and CDR2 FYNNEI come from the germline V gene. Trimming cost V 8 bases and J 2 bases, with 19 bases left between them. The CDR3 region is CASPGGKGDPYEQYF. The CDR3 DNA reads TGTGCCAGCCCTGGGGGGAAAGGCGACCCCTACGAGCAGTACTTC.

The chain links TRBV19 to TRBJ2-7; D ambiguous. CDR1 is LNHDA, CDR2 SQIVND, per germline (reference sequence). The length of the CDR3 is 17 residues. V gave up 0 bases and J gave up 0 bases, with 15 bases separating them. CDR3 bases: TGTGCCAGTAGTATAGATCCCCCAGGCTTCAGCTCCTACGAGCAGTACTTC. This translates into CASSIDPPGFSSYEQYF.

The chain uses TRBV6-5 and TRBJ1-5; the match to TRBD1 covers 7 bases. Germline CDR1 MNHEY, CDR2 SVGAGI. The trim removed 6 bases at V and 4 bases at J, leaving 6 bases unmatched. This CDR3 has 14 residues. This chain's CDR3 is CASRPQGVNQPQHF. CDR3 bases: TGTGCCAGCAGACCTCAGGGGGTAAATCAGCCCCAGCATTTT.